This TCR beta chain was obtained from a study of blood T cells in healthy people across ages. Through a sample-barcoded 5' primer and a J-beta primer mix, a second PCR was run for about 7 to 12 cycles. TCRdb passed the 5' RACE reads through MiXCR, listing each CDR3 protein once. The repertoire holds approximately 800,000 distinct CDR3 sequences, with less than 60% as singletons. The CDR3 is 14 amino acids. The chain has TRBV21-1 and TRBJ1-2; the table assigns TRBD1, which was not confirmed against the DNA. TRBV21-1 is an annotated pseudogene. Sequenced material: blood. This clonotype was obtained from an elderly man in good health. Written as DNA, the CDR3 is TGTGCCAGCAGCAATGGGACAGGGGGCGATGGCTACACCTTC. Translated: CASSNGTGGDGYTF.